A selection of T cell receptor beta chains follows, all from one sample in a study of CD8+ T cells in alopecia areata. Measured with immunoSEQ multiplex PCR; TCRdb has only the in-frame clones, and not every one. There are 120,000 or so clones in the sample; approximately 60% occur only once, and around 5.7% lies in the top ten. Sequencing used CD4+ T cells sorted from blood, obtained at week 4, from a patient treated with tofacitinib. The receptors stem from a human donor with alopecia areata. The CDR3 runs from the conserved cysteine through the conserved F or W. A D gene is named only where the DNA matches it firmly. Rows may omit the clone size; those that give it use once, few, many or a size class.

cdr3_aa	cdr3_nt	d_call	j_call	v_call	clone_size
CASSGGQGPTEAFF	TGTGCCAGCAGCGGGGGACAGGGGCCCACTGAAGCTTTCTTT	TRBD1	TRBJ1-1	TRBV7-2	few
CATSRDPSGSGYNEQFF	TGTGCCACCAGCAGAGATCCGAGCGGGAGTGGCTACAATGAGCAGTTCTTC	TRBD2	TRBJ2-1	TRBV15	-
CASSYLGRNEQYF	TGTGCCAGCAGCTACCTCGGGAGAAACGAGCAGTACTTC	-	TRBJ2-7	TRBV28	-
CASSQEVASGWGRGNNEQFF	TGCGCCAGCAGCCAAGAAGTGGCTAGCGGGTGGGGCCGTGGCAACAATGAGCAGTTCTTC	TRBD2	TRBJ2-1	TRBV4-1	few
CASSRPSSPPQYF	TGTGCCAGCAGCAGACCGTCCAGTCCCCCGCAGTATTTT	-	TRBJ2-3	TRBV7-2	-
CASSGLKNIQYF	TGTGCCAGCAGCGGCCTCAAAAACATTCAGTACTTC	-	TRBJ2-4	TRBV2	-
CASSSGAVRNQPQHF	TGTGCCAGCAGTTCGGGGGCGGTACGCAATCAGCCCCAGCATTTT	-	TRBJ1-5	TRBV2	-
CASSVGGRTYNEQFF	TGTGCCAGCAGCGTAGGGGGCCGAACCTACAATGAGCAGTTCTTC	-	TRBJ2-1	TRBV9	-
CATSRQGSNQPQHF	TGTGCCACCAGCAGACAGGGAAGCAATCAGCCCCAGCATTTT	-	TRBJ1-5	TRBV15	-
CASSDGPGQENEQYF	TGTGCCAGCTCAGATGGCCCGGGACAGGAAAACGAGCAGTACTTC	TRBD1	TRBJ2-7	TRBV18	few
CASSDGSSYEQYF	TGTGCCAGCAGTGACGGATCCTCCTACGAGCAGTACTTC	-	TRBJ2-7	TRBV2	-
CASSYSLAGKNIQYF	TGTGCCAGCAGTTACTCGCTAGCAGGCAAAAACATTCAGTACTTC	-	TRBJ2-4	TRBV6-5	-
CASRRTGETEAFF	TGTGCCAGCAGGCGGACAGGGGAAACTGAAGCTTTCTTT	TRBD1	TRBJ1-1	TRBV6-4	few
CASSPGTVIYGYTF	TGTGCCAGCAGCCCCGGGACAGTGATCTATGGCTACACCTTC	TRBD1	TRBJ1-2	TRBV2	-
CASSVGSGGAGETQYF	TGTGCCAGCAGCGTAGGGAGCGGGGGGGCCGGCGAGACCCAGTACTTC	TRBD2	TRBJ2-5	TRBV9	-
CSVEARGYEQYF	TGCAGCGTTGAAGCCAGGGGTTACGAGCAGTACTTC	-	TRBJ2-7	TRBV29-1	once
CASSPLAGASSEKLFF	TGTGCCAGCTCACCACTAGCGGGGGCGAGTTCAGAAAAACTGTTTTTT	-	TRBJ1-4	TRBV18	-
CASSPGRNRGYTF	TGTGCCAGCAGTCCAGGCCGGAACAGGGGCTACACCTTC	-	TRBJ1-2	TRBV27	-
CASSLGRASDEQYF	TGCGCCAGCAGCTTGGGGAGGGCCTCAGACGAGCAGTACTTC	-	TRBJ2-7	TRBV5-1	-
CASSQGPTNYGYTF	TGTGCCAGCAGTCAGGGGCCCACTAACTATGGCTACACCTTC	-	TRBJ1-2	TRBV7-2	-
CSVAQGSGTEAFF	TGCAGCGTTGCACAGGGGTCGGGGACTGAAGCTTTCTTT	TRBD1	TRBJ1-1	TRBV29-1	-
CAWSGGQLNQPQHF	TGTGCCTGGAGTGGGGGACAGTTAAATCAGCCCCAGCATTTT	TRBD1	TRBJ1-5	TRBV30	-
CASSPGLAGGLGYEQYF	TGTGCCAGCAGCCCGGGACTAGCGGGAGGGCTGGGTTACGAGCAGTACTTC	TRBD2	TRBJ2-7	TRBV7-6	-
CASRRQGSEGNTIYF	TGTGCCAGCAGACGACAGGGATCGGAGGGAAACACCATATATTTT	TRBD1	TRBJ1-3	TRBV6-5	-
CASPEAPEAFF	TGCGCCAGCCCCGAGGCCCCTGAAGCTTTCTTT	-	TRBJ1-1	TRBV5-1	-
CASSLETGSKGEQYF	TGCGCCAGCAGCTTGGAAACAGGCTCCAAGGGCGAGCAGTACTTC	-	TRBJ2-7	TRBV5-1	-
CASSLELTQETQYF	TGCGCCAGCAGCTTGGAGCTAACCCAAGAGACCCAGTACTTC	-	TRBJ2-5	TRBV5-1	few
CAWDRGLGTEAFF	TGTGCCTGGGACAGGGGGCTAGGAACTGAAGCTTTCTTT	TRBD1	TRBJ1-1	TRBV30	-
CASSLDRGYGYTF	TGTGCCAGCAGCTTGGACAGGGGGTATGGCTACACCTTC	TRBD1	TRBJ1-2	TRBV5-6	-
CASSPGDRDNEKLFF	TGTGCCAGCAGCCCGGGGGACAGGGATAATGAAAAACTGTTTTTT	TRBD1	TRBJ1-4	TRBV5-4	-
CASSQEESSYEQYF	TGCGCCAGCAGCCAAGAGGAATCATCCTACGAGCAGTACTTC	-	TRBJ2-7	TRBV4-1	few